This T cell receptor beta chain was retrieved from a study of STAT5B mutations in CD4+ large granular lymphocyte leukemia. Overall study findings and caveats: Approximately 25% of private leukemic clonotypes occurred rarely in other patients' non-leukemic repertoires.

TCRdb keeps only in-frame clones here, not all; method: immunoSEQ multiplex PCR. The sample carries roughly 23,000 clones, 82% recorded once. This CDR3 contains 14 residues. The V gene lost 0 bases and the J gene lost 6 bases, with 12 bases spanning the gap. The V gene's germline CDR1 is SEHNR and CDR2 FQNEAQ (reference sequence). Healthy controls were blood donor buffy coats. Concerning this clone: Antigen specificity is unknown.

The TCR originated in a human donor in good health. This chain uses TRBV7-9 with TRBJ2-7; D possibly corresponds to TRBD1 (6 bases). Source material: CD4+ T cells from blood buffy coats. The DNA of the CDR3 is TGTGCCAGCAGCTTAGCGGGGGCCGTGGGCGAGCAGTACTTC. It specifies CASSLAGAVGEQYF.